This T cell receptor (beta chain) was recorded in a study of PD-1 blockade in classical Hodgkin lymphoma (dated by TCRdb to 2020 to 2022). As for the study more broadly: Nivolumab dosing was 3 mg/kg intravenously every 2 weeks, continuing until either disease progression or unacceptable toxicity. The study used CyTOF and TCR beta sequencing to define a peripheral blood immune signature of response to PD-1 blockade in classical Hodgkin lymphoma. Results and caveats for the whole study, not just this receptor: A significant rise by C4D1 was seen in CD4+ but not CD8+ TCR diversity (p=0.0027 vs p=0.16), with the rise being most apparent in complete responders (p=0.02). Baseline TCR diversity was reported as lower in newly diagnosed patients than in healthy donors, and lower still in relapsed/refractory patients. Trial patients with a complete response had baseline diversity similar to that of newly diagnosed patients, while partial responders and progressors had significantly lower diversity. Patients starting nivolumab less than 1 year after ASCT had lower diversity and were excluded from later analyses to avoid confounding by immune reconstitution. The study was limited to a single clinical trial cohort, and causes of repertoire differences, possibly disease activity or prior therapy, remained undefined.

This clone was picked up one time. The specificity of this receptor is unknown. Qualities for individual bases were not recorded, and no much larger clone is one base off. V loses 5 bases at its end and J loses 2 bases; junction bases beyond the gene matches: 7. The CDR3 contains 15 residues, cysteine and phenylalanine counted. Only the CDR3 region is kept as DNA, spanning 45 bases read in frame from base 1. CDR1 is given as SGHNT and CDR2 as YYREEE, both from the germline V gene (reference sequence). The sample's time point label, decoded: cycle 1 day 1 (C1D1), immediately before nivolumab initiation. All trial patients had relapsed after autologous stem cell transplantation, with cohorts A, B and C differing in prior brentuximab vedotin exposure. The trial cohort comprised fewer than 65 patients with relapsed/refractory classical Hodgkin lymphoma whose best overall responses were complete response, partial response or progressive disease. Single-agent nivolumab was administered to trial patients in the multi-cohort phase II CheckMate 205 trial. An independent review committee assessed best overall response by applying the 2007 International Working Group response criteria. Trial PBMCs were obtained immediately prior to nivolumab initiation (C1D1) and on therapy at cycle 2 day 1 and cycle 4 day 1. Peripheral blood was collected in 8 mL Vacutainer Cell Preparation Tubes, from which PBMCs were isolated by centrifugation and then cryopreserved.

The Qiagen DNeasy kit was used to extract genomic DNA both from unsorted PBMCs and from the negatively selected CD4+ and CD8+ fractions. TCR beta CDR3 regions were subjected to amplification by immunoSEQ multiplex PCR with primers that anneal to V and J segments. A synthetic immune receptor repertoire was used to minimize amplification bias, and remaining bias was computationally removed after sequencing. The original methods were these. Repertoire diversity was quantified as the Shannon entropy index using custom Python scripts. Unsorted, CD4+ and CD8+ repertoires were analyzed separately, except for combined analyses in which CD4+ and CD8+ sequences were merged in silico. A clone counted as expanded when the clone's frequency after treatment rose at least 2-fold relative to C1D1, and clones undetected at baseline were given a pseudocount of 0.5. Clones with 0 or 1 copy at C1D1 were defined as singleton clones, while clones with 2 or more copies were defined as non-singleton clones. Clones expanded in unsorted samples were assigned a CD4+, CD8+ or unknown annotation through matching of protein sequences in sorted samples from the same patient. Wilcoxon tests were applied to paired samples to test diversity changes from C1D1 to C4D1. TCRdb obtained this table from immuneACCESS and retained in-frame rearrangements with V and J assigned. These tables miss some clones; where compared with another copy, unresolved V genes account for less than half of the shortfall, and the remainder is unexplained. Clonal size and the V and J genes are those of that table, whereas D and trimming came from the DNA. Here the sample has approximately 80,000 clones; 89% occur a single time. Roughly a fifth of the sample is taken by the ten largest.

This TCR derives from a human donor with classical Hodgkin lymphoma. The specimen was peripheral blood mononuclear cells (PBMCs), collected at baseline. The chain couples TRBV5-4 to TRBJ2-1; a stretch of 7 junction bases matches TRBD1. In nucleotides, the sequence is TGTGCCAGCAGACCACAGGGGTTCGCCTACAATGAGCAGTTCTTC. Its coded protein is CASRPQGFAYNEQFF. The entire variable domain, with the stretches around the CDR3 drawn from the reference TRBV5-4 and TRBJ2-1 proteins, is ETGVTQSPTHLIKTRGQQVTLRCSSQSGHNTVSWYQQALGQGPQFIFQYYREEENGRGNFPPRFSGLQFPNYSSELNVNALELDDSALYLCASRPQGFAYNEQFFGPGTRLTVL.